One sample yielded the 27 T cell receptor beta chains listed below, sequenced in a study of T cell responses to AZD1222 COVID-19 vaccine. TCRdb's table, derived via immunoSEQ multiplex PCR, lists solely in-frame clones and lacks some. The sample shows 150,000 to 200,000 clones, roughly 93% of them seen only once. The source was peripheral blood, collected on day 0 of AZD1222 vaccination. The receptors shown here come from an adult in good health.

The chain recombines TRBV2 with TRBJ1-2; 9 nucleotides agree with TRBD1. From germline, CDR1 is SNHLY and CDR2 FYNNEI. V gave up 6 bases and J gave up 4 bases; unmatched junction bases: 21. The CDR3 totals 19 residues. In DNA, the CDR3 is TGTGCCAGCAGCCATCAGTCGGGACAGGGAAGAGGGATGATCTATGGCTACACCTTC. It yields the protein CASSHQSGQGRGMIYGYTF.

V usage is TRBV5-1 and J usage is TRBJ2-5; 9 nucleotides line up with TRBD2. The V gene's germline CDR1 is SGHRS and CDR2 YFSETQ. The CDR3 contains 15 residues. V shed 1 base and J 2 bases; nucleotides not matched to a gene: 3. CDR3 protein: CASSLLAGAQETQYF. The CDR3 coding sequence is TGCGCCAGCAGCTTGTTAGCGGGGGCTCAAGAGACCCAGTACTTC.

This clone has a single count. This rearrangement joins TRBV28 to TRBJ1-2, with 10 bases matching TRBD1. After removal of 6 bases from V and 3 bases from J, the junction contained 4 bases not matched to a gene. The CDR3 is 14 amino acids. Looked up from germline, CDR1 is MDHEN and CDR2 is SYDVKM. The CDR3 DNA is TGTGCCAGCAGACCGGGACAGGGGTACTATGGCTACACCTTC. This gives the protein CASRPGQGYYGYTF.

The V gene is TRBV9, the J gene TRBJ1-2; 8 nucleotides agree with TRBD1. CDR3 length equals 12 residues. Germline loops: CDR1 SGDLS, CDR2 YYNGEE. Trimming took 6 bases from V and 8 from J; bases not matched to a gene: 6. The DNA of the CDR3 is TGTGCCAGCACAGGGGGCGCGAGGGGCTACACCTTC. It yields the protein CASTGGARGYTF.

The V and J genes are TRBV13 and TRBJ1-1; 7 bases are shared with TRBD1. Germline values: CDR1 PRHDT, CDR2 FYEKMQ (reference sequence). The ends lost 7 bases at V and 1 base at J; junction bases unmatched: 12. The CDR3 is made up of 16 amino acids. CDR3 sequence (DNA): TGTGCCAGCACCTCACCGGGACAGTTAAAGAACACTGAAGCTTTCTTT. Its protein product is CASTSPGQLKNTEAFF. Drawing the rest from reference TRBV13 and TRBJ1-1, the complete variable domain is AAGVIQSPRHLIKEKRETATLKCYPIPRHDTVYWYQQGPGQDPQFLISFYEKMQSDKGSIPDRFSAQQFSDYHSELNMSSLELGDSALYFCASTSPGQLKNTEAFFGQGTRLTVV.

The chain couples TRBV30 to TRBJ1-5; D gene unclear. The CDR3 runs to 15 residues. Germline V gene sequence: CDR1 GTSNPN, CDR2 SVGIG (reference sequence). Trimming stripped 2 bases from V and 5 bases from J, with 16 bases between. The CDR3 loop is CAWSYGIPSYQPQHF. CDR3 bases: TGTGCCTGGAGTTATGGCATCCCATCATATCAGCCCCAGCATTTT.

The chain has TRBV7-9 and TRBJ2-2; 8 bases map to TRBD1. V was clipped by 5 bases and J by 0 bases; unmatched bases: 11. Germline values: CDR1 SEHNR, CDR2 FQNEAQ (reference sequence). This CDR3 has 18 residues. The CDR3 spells CASSPVIGQGTNTGELFF. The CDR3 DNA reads TGTGCCAGCAGCCCCGTGATCGGACAGGGAACGAACACCGGGGAGCTGTTTTTT.

The CDR3 loop is CASRQPTTEAEKLFF. In DNA form, the CDR3 reads TGTGCCAGCAGACAACCCACGACCGAGGCTGAAAAACTGTTTTTT. This chain joins TRBV6-6 and TRBJ1-4; the D is unclear. Trimming removed 6 bases from V and 7 bases from J, with 18 bases in between. Germline V gene data show CDR1 as MNHNY and CDR2 as SVGAGI (reference sequence). This CDR3 contains 15 residues.

CDR3 in DNA: TGCGCCAGCAGCTTGTGGAGCGGGGCAGCCCCAGGGGAGACCCAGTACTTC. This codes for CASSLWSGAAPGETQYF. This chain connects TRBV5-1 to TRBJ2-5; 7 nucleotides align to TRBD2. This CDR3 is built from 17 residues. The V and J ends lost 1 base and 5 bases, in that order; junction bases with no gene match: 14. Per the germline V gene, CDR1 is SGHRS and CDR2 is YFSETQ.

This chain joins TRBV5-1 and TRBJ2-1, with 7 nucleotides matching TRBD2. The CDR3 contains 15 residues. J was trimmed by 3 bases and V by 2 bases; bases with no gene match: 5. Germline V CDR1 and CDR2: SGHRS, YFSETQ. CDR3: CASSFGGGSYNEQFF. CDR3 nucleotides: TGCGCCAGCAGCTTTGGCGGGGGAAGCTACAATGAGCAGTTCTTC.

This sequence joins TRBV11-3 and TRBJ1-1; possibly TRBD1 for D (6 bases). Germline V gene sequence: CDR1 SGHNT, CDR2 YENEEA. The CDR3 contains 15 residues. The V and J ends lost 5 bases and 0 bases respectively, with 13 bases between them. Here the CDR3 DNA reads TGTGCCAGCAGCGCACGGACAGCCATGAACACTGAAGCTTTCTTT. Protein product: CASSARTAMNTEAFF.

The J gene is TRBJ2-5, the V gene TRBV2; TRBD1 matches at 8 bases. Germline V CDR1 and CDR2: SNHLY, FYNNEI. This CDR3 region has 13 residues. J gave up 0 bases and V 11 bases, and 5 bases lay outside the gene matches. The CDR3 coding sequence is TGTGCCTCCAGGGGGCCGTACCAAGAGACCCAGTACTTC. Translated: CASRGPYQETQYF. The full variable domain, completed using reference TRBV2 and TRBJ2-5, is EPEVTQTPSHQVTQMGQEVILRCVPISNHLYFYWYRQILGQKVEFLVSFYNNEISEKSEIFDDQFSVERPDGSNFTLKIRSTKLEDSAMYFCASRGPYQETQYFGPGTRLLVL.

The CDR3 here is CASSLGTGLGGYTF. The CDR3 DNA reads TGCGCCAGCAGCCTGGGGACAGGCCTTGGGGGCTACACCTTC. The chain uses TRBV4-3 and TRBJ1-2; 8 bases align to TRBD1. The CDR3 contains 14 residues. Trimming took 4 bases from V and 8 from J; bases not matched to a gene: 9. CDR1 is LGHNA, CDR2 YSLEER, per germline.

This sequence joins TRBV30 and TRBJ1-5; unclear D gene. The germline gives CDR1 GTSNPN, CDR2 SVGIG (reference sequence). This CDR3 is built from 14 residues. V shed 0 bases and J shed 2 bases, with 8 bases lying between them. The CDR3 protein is CAWSVGIGNQPQHF. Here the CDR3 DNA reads TGTGCCTGGAGTGTAGGGATCGGCAATCAGCCCCAGCATTTT. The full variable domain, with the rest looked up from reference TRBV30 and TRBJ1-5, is SQTIHQWPATLVQPVGSPLSLECTVEGTSNPNLYWYRQAAGRGLQLLFYSVGIGQISSEVPQNLSASRPQDRQFILSSKKLLLSDSGFYLCAWSVGIGNQPQHFGDGTRLSIL.

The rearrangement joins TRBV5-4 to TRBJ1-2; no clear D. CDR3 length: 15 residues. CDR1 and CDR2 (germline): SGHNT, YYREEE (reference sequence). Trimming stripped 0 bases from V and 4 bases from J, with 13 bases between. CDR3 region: CASSLEPGSIYGYTF. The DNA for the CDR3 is TGTGCCAGCAGCTTGGAGCCGGGAAGTATCTATGGCTACACCTTC.

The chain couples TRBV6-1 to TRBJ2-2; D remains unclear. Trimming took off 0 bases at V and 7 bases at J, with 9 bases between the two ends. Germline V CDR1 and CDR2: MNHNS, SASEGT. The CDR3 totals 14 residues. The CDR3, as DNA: TGTGCCAGCAGTGAAGCCTACCCCGGCGGGGAGCTGTTTTTT. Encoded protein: CASSEAYPGGELFF.

In DNA form, the CDR3 reads TGTGCCAGCAGCTTTGACAGGGGGCTCGAAGCTTTCTTT. Residues: CASSFDRGLEAFF. V is TRBV5-4 and J is TRBJ1-1; 10 bases match TRBD1. V shed 2 bases and J 8 bases; nucleotides not matched to a gene: 3. The CDR3 consists of 13 residues. Per germline, CDR1 SGHNT and CDR2 YYREEE (reference sequence).

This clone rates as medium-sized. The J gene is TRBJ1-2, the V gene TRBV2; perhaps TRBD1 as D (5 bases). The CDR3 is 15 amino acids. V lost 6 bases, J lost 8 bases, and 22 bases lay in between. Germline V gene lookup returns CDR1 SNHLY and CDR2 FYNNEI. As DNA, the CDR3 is TGTGCCAGCAGGAAGGATGGGGCGGCAGGTGGAGGCTACACCTTC. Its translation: CASRKDGAAGGGYTF. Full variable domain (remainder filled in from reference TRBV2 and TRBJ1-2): EPEVTQTPSHQVTQMGQEVILRCVPISNHLYFYWYRQILGQKVEFLVSFYNNEISEKSEIFDDQFSVERPDGSNFTLKIRSTKLEDSAMYFCASRKDGAAGGGYTFGSGTRLTVV.

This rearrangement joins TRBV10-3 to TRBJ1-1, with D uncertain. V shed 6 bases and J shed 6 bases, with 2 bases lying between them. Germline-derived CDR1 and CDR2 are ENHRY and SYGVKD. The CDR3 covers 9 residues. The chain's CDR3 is CAIRPEAFF. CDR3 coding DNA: TGTGCCATCAGGCCTGAAGCTTTCTTT.

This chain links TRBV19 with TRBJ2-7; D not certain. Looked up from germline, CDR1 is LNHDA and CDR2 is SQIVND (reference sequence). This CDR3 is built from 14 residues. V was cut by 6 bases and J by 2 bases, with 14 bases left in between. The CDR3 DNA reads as TGTGCCAGTAGCATACGTGGTCCCGCCTACGAGCAGTACTTC. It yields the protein CASSIRGPAYEQYF.

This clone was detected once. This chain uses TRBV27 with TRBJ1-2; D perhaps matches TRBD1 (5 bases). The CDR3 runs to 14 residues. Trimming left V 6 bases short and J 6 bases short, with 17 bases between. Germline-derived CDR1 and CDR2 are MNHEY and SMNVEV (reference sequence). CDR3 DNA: TGTGCCAGCAGCCCAGAAGGGGCACAGCATGGCTACACCTTC. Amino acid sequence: CASSPEGAQHGYTF.

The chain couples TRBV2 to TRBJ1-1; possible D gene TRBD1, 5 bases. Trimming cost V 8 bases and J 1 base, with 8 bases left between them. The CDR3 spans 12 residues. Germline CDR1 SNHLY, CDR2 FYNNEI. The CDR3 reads CASRQKNTEAFF. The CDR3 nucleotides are TGTGCCAGCCGACAGAAGAACACTGAAGCTTTCTTT.

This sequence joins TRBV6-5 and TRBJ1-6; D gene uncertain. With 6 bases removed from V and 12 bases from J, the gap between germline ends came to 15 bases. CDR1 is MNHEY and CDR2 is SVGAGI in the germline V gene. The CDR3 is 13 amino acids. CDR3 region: CASRTYEREPLHF. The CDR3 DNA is TGTGCCAGCAGGACATATGAACGGGAACCCCTCCACTTT.

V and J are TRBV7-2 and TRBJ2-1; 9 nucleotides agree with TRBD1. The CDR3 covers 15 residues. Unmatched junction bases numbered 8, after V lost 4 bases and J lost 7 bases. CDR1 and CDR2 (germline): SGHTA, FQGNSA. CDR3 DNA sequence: TGTGCCAGCAGCTCTCCCGGGACAGGGTTAAATGAGCAGTTCTTC. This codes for CASSSPGTGLNEQFF.

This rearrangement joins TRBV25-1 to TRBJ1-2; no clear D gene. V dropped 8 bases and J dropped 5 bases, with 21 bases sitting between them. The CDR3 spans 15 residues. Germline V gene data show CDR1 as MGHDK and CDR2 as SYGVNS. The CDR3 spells CASAPTTTLVYGYTF. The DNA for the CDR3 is TGTGCCAGCGCTCCGACAACAACGCTAGTTTATGGCTACACCTTC.

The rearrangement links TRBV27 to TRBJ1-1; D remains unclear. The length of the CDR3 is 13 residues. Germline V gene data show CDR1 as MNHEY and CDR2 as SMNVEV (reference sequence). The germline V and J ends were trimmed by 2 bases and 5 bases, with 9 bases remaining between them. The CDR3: CASSLRQETEAFF. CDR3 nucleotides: TGTGCCAGCAGTTTACGCCAGGAAACTGAAGCTTTCTTT.

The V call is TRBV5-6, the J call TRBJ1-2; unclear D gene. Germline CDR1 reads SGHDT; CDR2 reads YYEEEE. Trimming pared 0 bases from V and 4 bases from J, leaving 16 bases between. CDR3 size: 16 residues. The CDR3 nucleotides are TGTGCCAGCAGCTTGGCGCGCGGGTTGGGTGGCTATGGCTACACCTTC. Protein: CASSLARGLGGYGYTF.